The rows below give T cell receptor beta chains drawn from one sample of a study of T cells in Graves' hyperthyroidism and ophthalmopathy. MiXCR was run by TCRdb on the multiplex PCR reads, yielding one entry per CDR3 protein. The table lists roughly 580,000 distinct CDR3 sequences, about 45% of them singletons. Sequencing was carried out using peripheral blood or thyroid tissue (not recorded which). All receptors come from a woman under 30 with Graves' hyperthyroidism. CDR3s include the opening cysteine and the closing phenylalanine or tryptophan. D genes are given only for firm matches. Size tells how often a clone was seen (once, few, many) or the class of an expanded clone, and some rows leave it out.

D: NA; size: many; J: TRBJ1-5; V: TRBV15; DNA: TGTGCCACCAGCAGAGATCGGCAGGGGAGCAATCAGCCCCAGCATTTT; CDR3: CATSRDRQGSNQPQHF
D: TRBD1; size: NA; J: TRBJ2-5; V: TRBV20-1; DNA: TGCAGCGCCGGGACAGAACAAGAGACCCAGTACTTC; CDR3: CSAGTEQETQYF
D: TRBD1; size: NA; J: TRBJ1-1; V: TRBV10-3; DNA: TGTGCCATCAGTAGCCGCAGGGGGCAACAGAACACTGAAGCTTTCTTT; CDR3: CAISSRRGQQNTEAFF
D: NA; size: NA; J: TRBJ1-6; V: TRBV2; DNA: TGTGCCAGCGCAGCAAGCTCCTATAATTCACCCCTCCACTTT; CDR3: CASAASSYNSPLHF
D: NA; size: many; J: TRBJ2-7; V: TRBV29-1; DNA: TGCAGCGTTGTGAGATCTAGCTGGGGCGAGCAGTACTTC; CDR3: CSVVRSSWGEQYF
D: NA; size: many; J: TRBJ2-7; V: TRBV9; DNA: TGTGCCAGCAGCGTGGACTCGGACTACGAGCAGTACTTC; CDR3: CASSVDSDYEQYF
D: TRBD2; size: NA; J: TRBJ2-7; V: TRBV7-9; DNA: TGTGCCATAGGAGGTGGCGGGAGTATCCCCTACGAGCAGTACTTC; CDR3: CAIGGGGSIPYEQYF
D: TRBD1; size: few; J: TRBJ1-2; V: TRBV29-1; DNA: TGCAGCGCCGGCCGGGACAGGAATCCTTTGGAATATGGCTACACCTTC; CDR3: CSAGRDRNPLEYGYTF
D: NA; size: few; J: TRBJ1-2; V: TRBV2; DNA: TGTGCCAGCAGGGGAGACTGGGGGCATGCCTATGGCTACACCTTC; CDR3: CASRGDWGHAYGYTF
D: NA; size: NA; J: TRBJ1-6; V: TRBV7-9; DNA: TGTGCCAGCAGCCAAGATCCAGGGAGGAATTCACCCCTCCACTTT; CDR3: CASSQDPGRNSPLHF
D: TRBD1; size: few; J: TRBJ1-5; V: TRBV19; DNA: TGTGCCAGTACTCCGGGACAGGGGCCCAAGCCCCAGCATTTT; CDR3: CASTPGQGPKPQHF
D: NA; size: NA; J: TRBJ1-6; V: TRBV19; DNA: TGTGCCAGTAGTATAAATGGGCAGGCGAGTACGAATTCACCCCTCCACTTT; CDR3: CASSINGQASTNSPLHF
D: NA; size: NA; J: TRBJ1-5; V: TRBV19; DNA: TGTGCCAGTAGTTTGGTAAGGGATAGCAATCAGCCCCAGCATTTT; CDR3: CASSLVRDSNQPQHF
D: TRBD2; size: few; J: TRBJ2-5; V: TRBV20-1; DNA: TGCAGTGCTGATTTAGCGGGAGGGCCGCAGACCCAGTACTTC; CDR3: CSADLAGGPQTQYF
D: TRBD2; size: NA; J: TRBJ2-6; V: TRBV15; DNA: TGTGCCACTACGGCGGGGGAGAACGTCCTGACTTTC; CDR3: CATTAGENVLTF
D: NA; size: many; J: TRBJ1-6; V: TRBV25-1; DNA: TGTGCCAGCAGGACCCAAAATTCACCCCTCCACTTT; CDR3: CASRTQNSPLHF
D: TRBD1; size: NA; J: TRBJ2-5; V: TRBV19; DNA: TGTGCCAGCCTCGGGACAGACCAAGAGACCCAGCACTTC; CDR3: CASLGTDQETQHF
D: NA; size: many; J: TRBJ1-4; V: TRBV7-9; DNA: TGTGCCAGCAGCTTTAGTGAAAAACTGTTTTTT; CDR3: CASSFSEKLFF
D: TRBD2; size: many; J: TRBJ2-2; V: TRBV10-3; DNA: TGTGCCAGCAGTGGACTAGCGGGAGGGCCCGGGGAGCTGTTTTTT; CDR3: CASSGLAGGPGELFF
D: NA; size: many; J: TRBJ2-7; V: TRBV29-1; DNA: TGCAGCGTTGAAGGGCAGGGCACCTACGAGCAGTACTTC; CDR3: CSVEGQGTYEQYF
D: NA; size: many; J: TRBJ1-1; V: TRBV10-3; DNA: TGTGCCATCAGTGAGGGGGACGGGGACACTGAAGCTTTCTTT; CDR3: CAISEGDGDTEAFF
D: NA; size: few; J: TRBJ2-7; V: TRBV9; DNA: TGTGCCAGCAGCGCAGGGGAGGGAGCCTACGAGCAGTACTTC; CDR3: CASSAGEGAYEQYF
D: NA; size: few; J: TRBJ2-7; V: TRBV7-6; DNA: TGTGCCAGCAGCTTCTCCGACAGTAGCTACGAGCAGTACTTC; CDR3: CASSFSDSSYEQYF
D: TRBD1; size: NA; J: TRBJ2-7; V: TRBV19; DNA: TGTGCCAGTATACAGGGGTCCTACTACGAGCAGTACTTC; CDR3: CASIQGSYYEQYF
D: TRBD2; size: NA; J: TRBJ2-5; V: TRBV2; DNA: TGTGCCAGCAGTGGGGGAGGGTGGACCCAGTACTTC; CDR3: CASSGGGWTQYF
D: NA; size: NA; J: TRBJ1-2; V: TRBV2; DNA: TGTGCCAGCAGCTCAATGCCACAGGCCCTTATTAGGAGTGGCTACACCTTC; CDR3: CASSSMPQALIRSGYTF
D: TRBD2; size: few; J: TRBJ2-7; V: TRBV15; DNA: TGTGCCACCAGCAGAGTCGCTAGCGGGAGGTTTAGTTCCTACGAGCAGTACTTC; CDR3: CATSRVASGRFSSYEQYF
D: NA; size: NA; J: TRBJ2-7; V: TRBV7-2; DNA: TGTGCCAGCAGCTCCCTTCCAAGTGGCCGAGAGCAGTACTTC; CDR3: CASSSLPSGREQYF
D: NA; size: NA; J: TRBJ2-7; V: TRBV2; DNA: TGTGCCAGCTCACCATGGGGGGAGACCTACGAGCAGTACTTC; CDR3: CASSPWGETYEQYF
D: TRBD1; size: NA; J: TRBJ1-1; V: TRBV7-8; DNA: TGTGCCAGCAGCTACAGGGGAGGTGGAGCTTTCTTT; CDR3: CASSYRGGGAFF
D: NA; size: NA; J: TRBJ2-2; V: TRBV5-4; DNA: TGTGCCAGCAGCTCGTTTAAGAACACCGGGGAGCTGTTTTTT; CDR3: CASSSFKNTGELFF
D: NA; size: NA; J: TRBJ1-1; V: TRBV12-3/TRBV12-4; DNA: TGTGCCAGCAGTTTTGTGGGACTCCGTGGCCCTGAAGCTTTCTTT; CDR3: CASSFVGLRGPEAFF
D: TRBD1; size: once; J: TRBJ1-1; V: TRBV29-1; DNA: TGCAGCGCGGGACAGGAGGTACGGGACACTGAAGCTTTCTTT; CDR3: CSAGQEVRDTEAFF
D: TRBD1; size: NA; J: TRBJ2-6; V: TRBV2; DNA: TGTGCCAGCAGTGAGGGACAGGGGGCCAACGTCCTGACTTTC; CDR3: CASSEGQGANVLTF
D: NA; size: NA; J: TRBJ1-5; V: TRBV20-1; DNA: TGCAGTGCTAGAGATCCGAACAGGTATAGCAATCAGCCCCAGCATTTT; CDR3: CSARDPNRYSNQPQHF
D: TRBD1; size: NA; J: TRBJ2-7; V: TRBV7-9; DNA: TGTGCCAGCAGCCAGACAGGGTCCTACGAGCAGTACTTC; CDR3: CASSQTGSYEQYF
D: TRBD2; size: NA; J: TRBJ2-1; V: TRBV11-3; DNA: TGTGCCAGCAGCTTAGCGGGAGGTCCATCCGTCTTC; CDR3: CASSLAGGPSVF
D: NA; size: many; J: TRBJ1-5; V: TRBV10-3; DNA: TGTGCCATCAGTGAGTTCGGGTTTAGCAATCAGCCCCAGCATTTT; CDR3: CAISEFGFSNQPQHF
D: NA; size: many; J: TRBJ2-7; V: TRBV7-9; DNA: TGTGCCAGCAGCCTCAACTACGAGCAGTACTTC; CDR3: CASSLNYEQYF